Presented here are 17 T cell receptor beta chains from one specimen sequenced in a study of OX40 agonist ivuxolimab in advanced cancers. This table comes from immunoSEQ multiplex PCR, and its TCRdb copy is limited to in-frame clones, with some not included. The table has fewer than 80,000 clones, about 89% seen once. This material consisted of CD4+ or CD8+ T cells sorted from blood, taken in a trial of the OX40 agonist ivuxolimab. These receptors were collected from an adult with an advanced solid tumor such as melanoma, head and neck, liver or kidney cancer.

The CDR3 is CAISGQGLLSSYEQYF. The CDR3 DNA is TGTGCCATCAGTGGACAGGGACTCCTCTCCAGCTACGAGCAGTACTTC. The chain has TRBV10-3 and TRBJ2-7, with a weak D call TRBD1 (7 bases). The CDR3 consists of 16 residues. CDR1 ENHRY and CDR2 SYGVKD come from the germline V gene. Trimming removed 4 bases at V and 3 bases at J, with 19 bases between.

This clone has a single count. The V and J genes are TRBV7-2 and TRBJ2-3; D is unresolved. Germline V gives CDR1 SGHTA, CDR2 FQGNSA. The CDR3 spans 14 residues. Trimming cost V 6 bases and J 1 base, with 11 bases left between them. The CDR3 coding sequence is TGTGCCAGCAGGAGGCCGGTCGGCACAGATACGCAGTATTTT. As protein: CASRRPVGTDTQYF.

The gene calls are TRBV28 and TRBJ2-1; tentative D call: TRBD2 (6 bases). Germline-derived CDR1 and CDR2 are MDHEN and SYDVKM. Between the trimmed V and J ends, which lost 3 bases and 6 bases, there was a span of 18 bases. The CDR3 extends over 16 amino acids. The CDR3 coding sequence is TGTGCCAGCAGTTTCTCTGCGGGGTTGTTGGCCAATGAGCAGTTCTTC. Residues: CASSFSAGLLANEQFF.

A single count supports this clone. This chain connects TRBV6-1 to TRBJ1-2; TRBD1 is a possible D gene (5 bases). This CDR3 contains 14 residues. V shed 0 bases and J shed 4 bases, with 9 bases lying between them. Germline-derived CDR1 and CDR2 are MNHNS and SASEGT. CDR3 in DNA: TGTGCCAGCAGTGAAGCAGGGGCAGGCTATGGCTACACCTTC. It yields the protein CASSEAGAGYGYTF.

This chain uses TRBV28 with TRBJ1-1; 7 positions agree with TRBD1. V shed 5 bases, J shed 4 bases, and the junction held 7 bases outside the gene matches. CDR1 is MDHEN and CDR2 is SYDVKM in the germline V gene. CDR3 length: 14 residues. The CDR3 here is CASSTGVWGTEAFF. The CDR3, as DNA: TGTGCCAGCAGTACAGGGGTATGGGGCACTGAAGCTTTCTTT.

The DNA of the CDR3 is TGTGCCAGCAGTTTAAGACCTTCCAGCGATGAGCAGTTCTTC. Residues: CASSLRPSSDEQFF. This chain joins TRBV27 and TRBJ2-1; no reliable D call. The V gene's germline CDR1 is MNHEY and CDR2 SMNVEV (reference sequence). V was clipped by 2 bases and J by 8 bases, with 13 bases between them. This CDR3 comprises 14 residues.

The chain recombines TRBV9 with TRBJ1-3; tentative D call: TRBD1 (6 bases). The germline V gene has CDR1 SGDLS and CDR2 YYNGEE. V lost 0 bases to trimming and J lost 4 bases, with 14 bases between them. The CDR3 extends over 16 amino acids. CDR3 region: CASSVVPQGLGNTIYF. The CDR3 DNA reads as TGTGCCAGCAGCGTAGTCCCGCAGGGGCTCGGAAACACCATATATTTT.

The chain is built from TRBV21-1 and TRBJ1-1; the D call of TRBD1 is as the table states it, not checked on the DNA. TRBV21-1 is designated a pseudogene. The CDR3 covers 15 residues. CDR3 sequence: CASSKTRQANTEAFF. The CDR3, as DNA: TGTGCCAGCAGCAAAACACGACAGGCGAACACTGAAGCTTTCTTT.

This chain links TRBV5-6 with TRBJ1-2; the D is unclear. Germline assignment: CDR1 SGHDT and CDR2 YYEEEE. Deletions cut 4 bases from V and 5 bases from J, with 12 bases between. CDR3 length equals 13 residues. The CDR3 sequence is CASSATGNYGYTF. CDR3 in DNA: TGTGCCAGCAGCGCCACGGGTAATTATGGCTACACCTTC.

The CDR3 sequence is CASSILGGSMDEQFF. The CDR3 nucleotides are TGTGCCAGCTCAATCCTGGGCGGGAGTATGGATGAGCAGTTCTTC. V is TRBV18 and J is TRBJ2-1; 7 positions agree with TRBD2. The junction had 12 bases not matched to a gene; V was cut back by 5 bases and J by 8 bases. The germline V gene has CDR1 KGHSH and CDR2 LQKENI. The CDR3 contains 15 residues.

This clone was observed once. The chain carries TRBV5-1 and TRBJ2-7; 8 positions match TRBD2. This CDR3 contains 15 residues. V trimming: 4 bases; J trimming: 2 bases; junction bases outside the gene matches: 8. Germline loops: CDR1 SGHRS, CDR2 YFSETQ. The CDR3: CASSTRTSGPYEQYF. CDR3 bases: TGCGCCAGCAGCACAAGAACTAGCGGACCCTACGAGCAGTACTTC. Combining the CDR3 with reference TRBV5-1 and TRBJ2-7 gives the whole variable domain KAGVTQTPRYLIKTRGQQVTLSCSPISGHRSVSWYQQTPGQGLQFLFEYFSETQRNKGNFPGRFSGRQFSNSRSEMNVSTLELGDSALYLCASSTRTSGPYEQYFGPGTRLTVT.

The chain has TRBV7-9 and TRBJ1-1; TRBD1 matches at 9 bases. Trimming at V came to 5 bases and at J to 4 bases, leaving 8 bases not matched to a gene. Germline V lookup: CDR1 SEHNR, CDR2 FQNEAQ (reference sequence). The CDR3 consists of 15 residues. This CDR3 is CASSPLGQGSTEAFF. CDR3 in DNA: TGTGCCAGCAGCCCCTTGGGACAGGGAAGCACTGAAGCTTTCTTT.

This clone occurred once. The chain carries TRBV14 and TRBJ2-1; 7 bases fit TRBD2. J was trimmed by 7 bases and V by 6 bases; bases with no gene match: 9. This CDR3 is built from 14 residues. Germline values: CDR1 SGHDN, CDR2 FVKESK. DNA for the CDR3: TGTGCCAGCAGACTTAGCGGGTTCAGGAATGAGCAGTTCTTC. It is translated as CASRLSGFRNEQFF.

V and J are TRBV11-2 and TRBJ1-1; 8 nucleotides agree with TRBD1. CDR3 length equals 18 residues. V dropped 1 base and J dropped 4; count of bases not matched to a gene: 14. CDR1 is SGHAT, CDR2 FQNNGV, per germline. Written as DNA, the CDR3 is TGTGCCAGCAGCTTAGTCGGTACAGGGGGTGCCCCGGGCACTGAAGCTTTCTTT. It yields the protein CASSLVGTGGAPGTEAFF.

This rearrangement joins TRBV5-8 to TRBJ2-1; a weak D match, TRBD1 (6 bases). The CDR3 covers 16 residues. Germline V gene data show CDR1 as SGHTS and CDR2 as YDEGEE. V was trimmed by 0 bases and J by 3 bases, leaving 13 bases between them. The CDR3 spells CASSLGQGTGYNEQFF. The CDR3 DNA reads TGTGCCAGCAGCTTGGGGCAGGGGACGGGCTACAATGAGCAGTTCTTC.

The chain combines TRBV9 with TRBJ1-5; D gene unclear. The ends were cut back, 2 bases at V and 9 bases at J, with 9 bases in the middle. The CDR3 length is 12 residues. The germline V gene has CDR1 SGDLS and CDR2 YYNGEE. The DNA of the CDR3 is TGTGCCAGCAGCGTCGAGGGAGGGCCCCAGCATTTT. This translates into CASSVEGGPQHF.

Details on this clone: An end of the junction does not agree with germline; a read error may underlie this. The chain employs TRBV7-7 and TRBJ2-3; 7 bases fit TRBD1. Germline V gives CDR1 SSHAT, CDR2 FNYEAQ (reference sequence). The CDR3 length is 13 residues. Here the CDR3 reads CASSSRQGVTQYF. The DNA for the CDR3 is TGTGCTAGCAGCTCCCGACAGGGCGTTACGCAGTATTTT.